These 4 T cell receptor beta chains originate from one sample sequenced in a study of blood T cell repertoires in COVID-19. The repertoire was sequenced with immunoSEQ multiplex PCR; TCRdb's copy has only in-frame clones and lacks some. The sample comprises roughly 150,000 clones, approximately 80% of which are singletons, and approximately 15% rests with the top ten. Sequencing input: peripheral blood. These receptors came from a woman aged 80 or over with acute or convalescent COVID-19.

This clone was counted between two and nine times. The rearrangement uses TRBV5-1 and TRBJ2-7; 9 positions agree with TRBD1. Germline V gene sequence: CDR1 SGHRS, CDR2 YFSETQ. The CDR3 is 16 residues long. Trimming removed 0 bases from V and 3 bases from J; junction bases left unmatched: 7. The CDR3 reads CASSLDSGTGFYEQYF. Written as DNA, the CDR3 is TGCGCCAGCAGCTTGGATTCCGGGACAGGGTTCTACGAGCAGTACTTC.

The J gene is TRBJ2-5, the V gene TRBV3-1 (or the pseudogene TRBV3-2), with a possible D match to TRBD2 (7 bases). The CDR3 totals 14 residues. V lost 3 bases and J lost 6, with 14 bases in between. Germline CDR1 and CDR2: LGHDT and YNNKEL (reference sequence). The CDR3 protein is CASSHQGREKTQYF. As DNA, the CDR3 is TGTGCCAGCAGCCACCAGGGGAGGGAGAAGACCCAGTACTTC.

V gene TRBV18 combines with J gene TRBJ1-6; 10 bases are shared with TRBD1. Germline trimming cut 3 bases from V and 7 bases from J; bases unmatched to any gene: 0. CDR1 and CDR2 from the germline V gene are KGHSH and LQKENI. The CDR3 is 14 residues long. Written as DNA, the CDR3 is TGTGCCAGCTCACCGGGACAGGGGAATTCACCCCTCCACTTT. Amino acids: CASSPGQGNSPLHF.

This rearrangement joins TRBV28 to TRBJ2-7, with 7 bases that match TRBD1. The CDR3 contains 12 residues. Trimming cost V 7 bases and J 5 bases; bases outside gene matches: 5. CDR1 is MDHEN, CDR2 SYDVKM, per germline. The CDR3 loop is CASTLTGHEQYF. The DNA of the CDR3 is TGTGCCAGCACACTGACAGGGCACGAGCAGTACTTC.